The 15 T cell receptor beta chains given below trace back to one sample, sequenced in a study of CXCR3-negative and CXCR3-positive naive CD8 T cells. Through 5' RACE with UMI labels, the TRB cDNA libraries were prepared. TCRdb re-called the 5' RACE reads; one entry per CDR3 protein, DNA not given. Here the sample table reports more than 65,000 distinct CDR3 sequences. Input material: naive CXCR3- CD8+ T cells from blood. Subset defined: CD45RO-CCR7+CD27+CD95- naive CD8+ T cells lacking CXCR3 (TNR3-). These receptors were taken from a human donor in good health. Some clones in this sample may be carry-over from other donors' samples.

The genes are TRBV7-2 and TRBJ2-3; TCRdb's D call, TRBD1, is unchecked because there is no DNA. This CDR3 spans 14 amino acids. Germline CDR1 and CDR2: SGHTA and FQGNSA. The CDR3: CASSNRDRSDTQYF.

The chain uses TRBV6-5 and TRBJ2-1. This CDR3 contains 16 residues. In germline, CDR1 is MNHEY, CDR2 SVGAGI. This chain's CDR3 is CASSYQAFGGYNEQFF.

The chain's CDR3 is CASRTSNTGELFF. The chain links TRBV5-4 to TRBJ2-2. The CDR3 length is 13 residues. Germline CDR1 SGHNT, CDR2 YYREEE (reference sequence).

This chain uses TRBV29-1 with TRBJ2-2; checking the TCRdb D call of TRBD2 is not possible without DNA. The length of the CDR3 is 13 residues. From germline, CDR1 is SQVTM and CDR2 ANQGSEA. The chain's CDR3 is CSVEVAGTGELFF.

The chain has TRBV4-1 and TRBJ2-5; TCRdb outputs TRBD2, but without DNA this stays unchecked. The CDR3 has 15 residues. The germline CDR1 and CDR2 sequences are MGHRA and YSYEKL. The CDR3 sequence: CASSHTSGRGETQYF.

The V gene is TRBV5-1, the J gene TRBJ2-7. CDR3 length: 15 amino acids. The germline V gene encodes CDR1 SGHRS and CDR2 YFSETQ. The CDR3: CASSLGWGTNYEQYF.

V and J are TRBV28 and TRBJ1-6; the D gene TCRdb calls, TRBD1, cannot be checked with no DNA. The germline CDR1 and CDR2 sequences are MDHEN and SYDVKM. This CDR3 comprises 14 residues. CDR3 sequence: CASSSDREDSPLHF. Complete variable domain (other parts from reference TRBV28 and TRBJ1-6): DVKVTQSSRYLVKRTGEKVFLECVQDMDHENMFWYRQDPGLGLRLIYFSYDVKMKEKGDIPEGYSVSREKKERFSLILESASTNQTSMYLCASSSDREDSPLHFGNGTRLTVT.

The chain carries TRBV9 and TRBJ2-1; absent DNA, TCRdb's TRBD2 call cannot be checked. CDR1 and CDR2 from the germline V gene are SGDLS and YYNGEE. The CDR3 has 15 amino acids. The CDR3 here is CASSPWTSGNNEQFF.

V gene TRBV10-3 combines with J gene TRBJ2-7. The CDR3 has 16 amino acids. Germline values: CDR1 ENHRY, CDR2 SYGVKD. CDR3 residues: CAICGDPAASRYEQYF.

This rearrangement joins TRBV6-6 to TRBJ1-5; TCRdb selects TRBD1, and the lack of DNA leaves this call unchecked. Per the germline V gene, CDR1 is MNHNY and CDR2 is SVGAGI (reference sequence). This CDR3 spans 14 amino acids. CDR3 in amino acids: CASTSQVDHQPQHF.

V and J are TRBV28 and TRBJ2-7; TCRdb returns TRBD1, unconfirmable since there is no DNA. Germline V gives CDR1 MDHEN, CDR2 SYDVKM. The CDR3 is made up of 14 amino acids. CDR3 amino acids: CASSSRDGAYEQYF.

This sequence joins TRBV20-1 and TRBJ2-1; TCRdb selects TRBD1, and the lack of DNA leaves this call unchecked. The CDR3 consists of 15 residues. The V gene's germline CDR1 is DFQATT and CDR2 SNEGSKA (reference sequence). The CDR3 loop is CSARVVAGAYNEQFF.

The CDR3 region is CSVVFGTSSYNEQFF. V and J are TRBV29-1 and TRBJ2-1; TCRdb selects TRBD1, and the lack of DNA leaves this call unchecked. Germline V CDR1 and CDR2: SQVTM, ANQGSEA. CDR3 length equals 15 residues.

CDR3 region: CSVAGGDRAYNEQFF. This chain joins TRBV29-1 and TRBJ2-1; TCRdb designates TRBD2, a call that cannot be tested without DNA. The CDR3 consists of 15 residues. From germline, CDR1 is SQVTM and CDR2 ANQGSEA.

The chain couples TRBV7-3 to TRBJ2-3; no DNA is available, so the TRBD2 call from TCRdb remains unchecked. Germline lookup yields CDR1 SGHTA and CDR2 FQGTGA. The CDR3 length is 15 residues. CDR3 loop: CASSYLAGPADTQYF. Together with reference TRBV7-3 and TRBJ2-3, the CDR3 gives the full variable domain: GAGVSQTPSNKVTEKGKYVELRCDPISGHTALYWYRQSLGQGPEFLIYFQGTGAADDSGLPNDRFFAVRPEGSVSTLKIQRTERGDSAVYLCASSYLAGPADTQYFGPGTRLTVL.